Below are 14 T cell receptor beta chains sequenced from a single sample in a study of blood T cell repertoires in COVID-19. Assay: immunoSEQ multiplex PCR; the TCRdb copy retains only in-frame clones and omits some. The sample holds roughly 62,000 clones, approximately 88% seen once. Sequences were obtained from peripheral blood. The receptors shown here come from a man aged 30 to 45 with COVID-19, enrolled during active disease.

V gene TRBV19 combines with J gene TRBJ2-5; D is possibly TRBD1 (5 bases). Trimming shortened V by 6 bases and J by 9 bases, and 17 bases separated the two germline ends. The CDR3 consists of 13 residues. Germline V gene data show CDR1 as LNHDA and CDR2 as SQIVND (reference sequence). The CDR3 DNA is TGTGCCAGTAGCCAACAGGCGAGCCAGGCCCAGTACTTC. Its protein is CASSQQASQAQYF.

The chain employs TRBV6-2 or TRBV6-3 and TRBJ1-2; 7 bases map to TRBD1. The CDR3 consists of 13 residues. The germline V gene has CDR1 MNHEY and CDR2 SVGEGT. The ends lost 6 bases at V and 5 bases at J; junction bases unmatched: 6. The CDR3 spells CASSLGGLYGYTF. CDR3 sequence (DNA): TGTGCCAGCAGCCTAGGGGGCCTTTATGGCTACACCTTC.

The rearrangement joins TRBV19 to TRBJ2-7, with 7 positions matching TRBD1. V dropped 6 bases and J dropped 1; count of bases not matched to a gene: 9. The CDR3 consists of 15 residues. CDR1 is LNHDA and CDR2 is SQIVND in the germline V gene (reference sequence). This chain's CDR3 is CASRQGPGRSYEQYF. CDR3 nucleotides: TGTGCCAGTAGACAGGGGCCCGGGCGGTCCTACGAGCAGTACTTC.

This clone was counted between two and nine times. The CDR3 DNA reads as TGTGCCAGTAGTATAGCCCCAGGGGCTAAGGGCGGGGAGCTGTTTTTT. Residues: CASSIAPGAKGGELFF. This chain connects TRBV19 to TRBJ2-2, with a tentative D call TRBD1 (6 bases). This CDR3 contains 16 residues. Germline V gene data show CDR1 as LNHDA and CDR2 as SQIVND (reference sequence). V lost 1 base and J 7 bases, leaving 16 bases between the germline ends. The variable domain in full, with the rest retrieved from reference TRBV19 and TRBJ2-2, is DGGITQSPKYLFRKEGQNVTLSCEQNLNHDAMYWYRQDPGQGLRLIYYSQIVNDFQKGDIAEGYSVSREKKESFPLTVTSAQKNPTAFYLCASSIAPGAKGGELFFGEGSRLTVL.

This sequence joins TRBV15 and TRBJ2-2; D might be TRBD1 (6 bases). V lost 5 bases and J 8 bases, leaving 9 bases between the germline ends. Germline CDR1 and CDR2: LNHNV and YYDKDF (reference sequence). The CDR3 length is 12 residues. This chain's CDR3 is CATSERGGELFF. DNA for the CDR3: TGTGCCACCAGCGAGAGGGGGGGGGAGCTGTTTTTT.

V gene TRBV3-1 (or the pseudogene TRBV3-2) combines with J gene TRBJ2-6, with 13 nucleotides matching TRBD2. Germline lookup yields CDR1 LGHDT and CDR2 YNNKEL (reference sequence). Trimming removed 4 bases from V and 2 bases from J; junction bases left unmatched: 8. The CDR3 runs to 19 residues. The CDR3 region has the DNA TGTGCCAGCAGCCGGCCCCCGGGACTAGCGGGAACTGGGGCCAACGTCCTGACTTTC. Translation gives CASSRPPGLAGTGANVLTF.

The chain joins TRBV4-1 to TRBJ1-5; TRBD1 might be the D (6 bases). Deletions cut 2 bases from V and 3 bases from J, with 11 bases between. CDR3 length: 15 residues. CDR1 is MGHRA and CDR2 is YSYEKL in the germline V gene. The CDR3 loop is CASSQTRDINQPQHF. CDR3 DNA: TGCGCCAGCAGCCAAACCCGGGACATCAATCAGCCCCAGCATTTT.

The genes are TRBV5-5 and TRBJ1-1; D is ambiguous. Germline-derived CDR1 and CDR2 are SGHKS and YYEKEE (reference sequence). The CDR3 has 14 residues. Trimming cost V 0 bases and J 11 bases, with 17 bases left between them. The CDR3, as DNA: TGTGCCAGCAGCTTGGGTGAGGCAGTCAGAAACGCTTTCTTT. This gives the protein CASSLGEAVRNAFF.

The sample holds one count of this clone. The V call is TRBV10-3, the J call TRBJ2-1; 8 nucleotides line up with TRBD2. The CDR3 has 16 amino acids. The germline gives CDR1 ENHRY, CDR2 SYGVKD. Trimming at V came to 10 bases and at J to 7 bases, leaving 18 bases not matched to a gene. CDR3 sequence reads: CATQTLAGSRYNEQFF. DNA for the CDR3: TGTGCCACTCAGACCTTAGCGGGGTCCCGTTATAATGAGCAGTTCTTC.

The gene calls are TRBV4-1 and TRBJ2-1; the match to TRBD1 covers 7 bases. This CDR3 region has 16 residues. V lost 3 bases to trimming and J lost 4 bases; unmatched junction nucleotides: 9. CDR1 is MGHRA, CDR2 YSYEKL, per germline. The DNA for the CDR3 is TGCGCCAGCAGCCATCAGACAGGGAATTATTACAATGAGCAGTTCTTC. Encoded protein: CASSHQTGNYYNEQFF.

V usage is TRBV6-5 and J usage is TRBJ1-1; D unclear. The CDR3 loop spans 12 amino acids. Germline V CDR1 and CDR2: MNHEY, SVGAGI. Between the trimmed V and J ends, which lost 2 bases and 4 bases, there was a span of 5 bases. Here the CDR3 DNA reads TGTGCCAGCAGTTACGGTAGCACTGAAGCTTTCTTT. This gives the protein CASSYGSTEAFF.

The rearrangement links TRBV15 to TRBJ1-1; TRBD1 might be the D (5 bases). The CDR3 totals 15 residues. Germline values: CDR1 LNHNV, CDR2 YYDKDF (reference sequence). V was clipped by 0 bases and J by 2 bases, with 10 bases between them. The CDR3 region is CATSRDRGTNTEAFF. In nucleotides, the CDR3 is TGTGCCACCAGCAGAGATAGGGGTACCAACACTGAAGCTTTCTTT.

The chain joins TRBV7-9 to TRBJ2-1, with 10 bases lining up with TRBD2. J was trimmed by 6 bases and V by 0 bases; bases with no gene match: 5. The CDR3 spans 16 residues. From germline, CDR1 is SEHNR and CDR2 FQNEAQ (reference sequence). The chain's CDR3 is CASSLAGSGRTNEQFF. In nucleotides, the CDR3 is TGTGCCAGCAGCTTAGCGGGTAGCGGGAGGACCAATGAGCAGTTCTTC.

This clone showed up just a few times. The V call is TRBV19, the J call TRBJ2-1; the D gene is possibly TRBD2 (6 bases). This CDR3 comprises 11 residues. The V and J ends lost 8 bases and 10 bases respectively, with 12 bases between them. CDR1 and CDR2 from the germline V gene are LNHDA and SQIVND (reference sequence). This CDR3 reads CASSRGWEQFF. The CDR3 DNA follows: TGTGCCAGTTCCCGGGGGTGGGAGCAGTTCTTC.